The entry below describes one T cell receptor (beta chain). Unmatched junction bases numbered 4, after V lost 5 bases and J lost 6 bases. The germline gives CDR1 SGHTA, CDR2 FQGNSA. This CDR3 is 14 amino acids long. In the source study's methods: Amplification of reference gene primers was used by the study to estimate nucleated cell counts. Only in-frame clones appear in the TCRdb table, and some are missing; sequencing was by immunoSEQ multiplex PCR. The DNA gave D and trimming, while V, J and clone size come from that table. The table has 77,000 or so clones, around 83% seen once. Those enrolled in Seattle joined during active infection and were followed longitudinally afterward. The data originate from a study of blood T cell repertoires in COVID-19. Study context: Acute-phase and convalescent COVID-19 samples originated in the United States, Italy and Spain. Sample material is recorded as cDNA or gDNA derived from T cells, B-cell-depleted T cells, or PBMCs.

The clonotype comes from a man aged 25-45 years with COVID-19, enrolled during active disease. What was sequenced was peripheral blood. The rearrangement uses TRBV7-2 and TRBJ1-2, with TRBD1 matching over 12 bases. The CDR3, as DNA: TGTGCCAGCAGCGCCGGGACAGGGGGCCATGGCTACACCTTC. Encoded protein: CASSAGTGGHGYTF.